These T cell receptor beta chains were read from a single sample in a study of CD8+ T cells in alopecia areata. TCRdb's table, derived via immunoSEQ multiplex PCR, lists solely in-frame clones and lacks some. The table lists roughly 120,000 clones, approximately 58% of them singletons. The sequencing sample was made of CD4+ T cells sorted from blood. The origin of the receptors is a human donor in good health. The CDR3 runs from the conserved cysteine through the conserved F or W. Each record gives: D gene, J gene, V gene, clone size, CDR3 DNA, CDR3 protein. D genes are given only for firm matches. Clone size appears in some rows only: once, few, many, or a class for an expanded clone.

>TRBD2|TRBJ2-5|TRBV2|many
TGTGCCAGCAGTGAAGGCGGCGGGGGGCCCAAAGAGACCCAGTACTTC
CASSEGGGGPKETQYF
>NA|TRBJ1-1|TRBV5-1|NA
TGCGCCAGCAGCTTGGGTGGACAGTTGACTGAAGCTTTCTTT
CASSLGGQLTEAFF
>NA|TRBJ2-3|TRBV30|NA
TGTGCCTGGAGTTTCCAGCCAGGAGATACGCAGTATTTT
CAWSFQPGDTQYF
>NA|TRBJ1-1|TRBV2|NA
TGTGCCAGCAGCGCCGGGGAGAACACTGAAGCTTTCTTT
CASSAGENTEAFF
>NA|TRBJ2-3|TRBV29-1|NA
TGCAGCGTTGAATCCAAGCGAGGAGCACTCAGCACAGATACGCAGTATTTT
CSVESKRGALSTDTQYF
>NA|TRBJ1-5|TRBV6-5|few
TGTGCCAGCAGTTACTTCCGTTATAGCAATCAGCCCCAGCATTTT
CASSYFRYSNQPQHF
>NA|TRBJ2-7|TRBV30|NA
TGTGCCCTGTTCGTCAGGGGAGGGTCAGGCTACGAGCAGTACTTC
CALFVRGGSGYEQYF
>TRBD2|TRBJ2-4|TRBV5-6|few
TGTGCCAGCAGCCGACGGGCTAGCGGGACCCAAGGGAAAAACATTCAGTACTTC
CASSRRASGTQGKNIQYF
>TRBD1|TRBJ2-4|TRBV6-5|NA
TGTGCCAGCTCGGATCGGGACAGGATCTACATTCAGTACTTC
CASSDRDRIYIQYF
>TRBD2|TRBJ2-2|TRBV7-2|NA
TGTGCCAGCAGCCCCTACCGCGGGGGGGACGGGGAGCTGTTTTTT
CASSPYRGGDGELFF
>NA|TRBJ1-6|TRBV9|once
TGTGCCAGCAGCGTAGCGGGGAGTAATTCACCCCTCCACTTT
CASSVAGSNSPLHF
>TRBD1|TRBJ2-5|TRBV18|NA
TGTGCCAGCTCATCGGGACAGCCAGGGGAGACCCAGTACTTC
CASSSGQPGETQYF
>NA|TRBJ2-3|TRBV30|few
TGTGCCTGGAGTGTAGGAACAGGCAGCACAGATACGCAGTATTTT
CAWSVGTGSTDTQYF
>NA|TRBJ1-2|TRBV30|NA
TGTGCCTACCGAAATGCTGGCTCCAGGTCGGGCTACACCTTC
CAYRNAGSRSGYTF
>NA|TRBJ2-7|TRBV4-2|few
TGTGCCAGCAGCCAGGACCGGACCTACGAGCAGTACTTC
CASSQDRTYEQYF
>NA|TRBJ1-4|TRBV30|NA
TGTGCCTGGAGTGTAAGGTCGGAAAAACTGTTTTTT
CAWSVRSEKLFF
>TRBD2|TRBJ2-3|TRBV30|NA
TGTGCCCATAGCGGGGGGGACGATACGCAGTATTTT
CAHSGGDDTQYF
>NA|TRBJ2-3|TRBV23-1|NA
TGCGCCAGCGGACCGAGAACAGATACGCAGTATTTT
CASGPRTDTQYF
>TRBD1|TRBJ2-7|TRBV6-5|NA
TGTGCCAGCAGCTTGGGACAGTCCTACGAGCAGTACTTC
CASSLGQSYEQYF
>TRBD1|TRBJ2-7|TRBV11-2|NA
TGTGCCAGCAGCCGAGGACAGGGCCTGTCCTACGAGCAGTACTTC
CASSRGQGLSYEQYF
>NA|TRBJ1-1|TRBV29-1|NA
TGCAGCGTTGAAGTCAGGGTGGGCACTGAAGCTTTCTTT
CSVEVRVGTEAFF
>NA|TRBJ2-7|TRBV7-2|NA
TGTGCCAGCAGCTTTAGCCTCGGGGCCCTCCCCTACGAGCAGTACTTC
CASSFSLGALPYEQYF
>NA|TRBJ1-1|TRBV27|NA
TGTGCCAGCAGTTTATTTGGCGGGTATGGTTCGAACACTGAAGCTTTCTTT
CASSLFGGYGSNTEAFF